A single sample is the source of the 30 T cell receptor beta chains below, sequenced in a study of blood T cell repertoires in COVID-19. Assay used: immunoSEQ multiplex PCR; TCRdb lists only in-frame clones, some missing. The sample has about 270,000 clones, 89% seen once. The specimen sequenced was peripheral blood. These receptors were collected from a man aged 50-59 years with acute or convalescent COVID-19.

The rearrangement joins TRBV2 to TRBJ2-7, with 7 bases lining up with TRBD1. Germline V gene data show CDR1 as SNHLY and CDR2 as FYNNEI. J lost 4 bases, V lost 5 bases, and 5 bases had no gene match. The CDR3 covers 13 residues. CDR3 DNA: TGTGCCAGCAGTTACAGGGGAATATACGAGCAGTACTTC. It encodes CASSYRGIYEQYF.

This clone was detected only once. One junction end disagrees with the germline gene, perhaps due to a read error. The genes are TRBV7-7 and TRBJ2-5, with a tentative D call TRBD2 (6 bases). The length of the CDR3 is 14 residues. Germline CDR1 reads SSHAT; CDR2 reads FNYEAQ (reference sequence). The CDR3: CASSPGVRQETQYF. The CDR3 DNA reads TGTGCTAGCAGCCCGGGAGTCCGCCAAGAGACCCAGTACTTC. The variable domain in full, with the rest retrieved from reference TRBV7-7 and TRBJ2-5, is GAGVSQSPRYKVTKRGQDVTLRCDPISSHATLYWYQQALGQGPEFLTYFNYEAQPDKSGLPSDRFSAERPEGSISTLTIQRTEQRDSAMYRCASSPGVRQETQYFGPGTRLLVL.

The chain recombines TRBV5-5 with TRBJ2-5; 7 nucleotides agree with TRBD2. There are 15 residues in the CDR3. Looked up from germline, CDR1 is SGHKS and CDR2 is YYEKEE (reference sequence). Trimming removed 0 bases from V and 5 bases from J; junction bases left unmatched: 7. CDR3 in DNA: TGTGCCAGCAGCTTGGACCGGGGGGATAGGGAGACCCAGTACTTC. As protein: CASSLDRGDRETQYF.

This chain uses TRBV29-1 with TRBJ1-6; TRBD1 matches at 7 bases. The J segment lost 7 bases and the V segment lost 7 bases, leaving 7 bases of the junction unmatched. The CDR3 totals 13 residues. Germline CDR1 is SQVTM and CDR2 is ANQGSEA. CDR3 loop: CSAQGVPNSPLHF. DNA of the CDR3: TGCAGCGCTCAGGGGGTCCCGAATTCACCCCTCCACTTT.

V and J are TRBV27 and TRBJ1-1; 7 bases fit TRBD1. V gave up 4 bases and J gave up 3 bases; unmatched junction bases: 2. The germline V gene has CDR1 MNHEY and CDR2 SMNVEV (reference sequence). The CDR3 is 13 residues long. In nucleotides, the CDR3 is TGTGCCAGCAGTTCGACAGGGTACACTGAAGCTTTCTTT. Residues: CASSSTGYTEAFF.

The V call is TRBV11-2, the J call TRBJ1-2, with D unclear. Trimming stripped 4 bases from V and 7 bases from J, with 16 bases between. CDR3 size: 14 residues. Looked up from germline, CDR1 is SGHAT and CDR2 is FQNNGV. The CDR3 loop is CASSSRVPITGYTF. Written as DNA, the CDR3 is TGTGCCAGCAGCTCTAGAGTACCTATTACTGGCTACACCTTC.

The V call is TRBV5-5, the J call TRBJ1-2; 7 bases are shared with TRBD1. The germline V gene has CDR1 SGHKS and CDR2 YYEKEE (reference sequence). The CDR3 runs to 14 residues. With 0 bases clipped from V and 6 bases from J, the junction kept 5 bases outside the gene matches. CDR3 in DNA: TGTGCCAGCAGCTTGGATCCAGGGGGTCATGGCTACACCTTC. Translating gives CASSLDPGGHGYTF.

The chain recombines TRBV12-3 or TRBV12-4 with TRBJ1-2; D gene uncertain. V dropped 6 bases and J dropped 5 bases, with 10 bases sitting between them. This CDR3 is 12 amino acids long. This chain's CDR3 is CASSNGRYGYTF. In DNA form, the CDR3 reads TGTGCCAGCAGCAACGGGAGGTATGGCTACACCTTC.

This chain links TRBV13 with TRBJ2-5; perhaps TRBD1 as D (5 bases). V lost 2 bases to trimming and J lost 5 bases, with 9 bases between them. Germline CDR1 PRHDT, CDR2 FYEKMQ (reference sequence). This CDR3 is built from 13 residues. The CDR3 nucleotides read TGTGCCAGCAGCTTATCCAGGGCGGAGACCCAGTACTTC. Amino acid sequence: CASSLSRAETQYF.

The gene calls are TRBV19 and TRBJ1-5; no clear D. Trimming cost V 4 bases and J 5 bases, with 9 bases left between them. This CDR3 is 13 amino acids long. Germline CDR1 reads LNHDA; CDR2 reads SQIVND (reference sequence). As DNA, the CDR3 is TGTGCCAGTAGTACCAGTACCTATCAGCCCCAGCATTTT. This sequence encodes CASSTSTYQPQHF.

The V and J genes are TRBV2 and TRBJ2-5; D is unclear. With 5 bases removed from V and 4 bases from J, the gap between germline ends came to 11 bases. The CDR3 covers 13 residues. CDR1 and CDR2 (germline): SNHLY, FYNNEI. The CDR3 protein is CASSPRLGETQYF. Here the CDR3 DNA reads TGTGCCAGCAGTCCACGGCTAGGAGAGACCCAGTACTTC.

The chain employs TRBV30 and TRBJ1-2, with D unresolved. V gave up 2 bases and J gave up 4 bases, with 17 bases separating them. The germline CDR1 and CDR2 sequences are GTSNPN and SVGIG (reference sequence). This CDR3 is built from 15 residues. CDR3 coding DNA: TGTGCCTGGAGTTCCGCGGAGGGTTGGACCTATGGCTACACCTTC. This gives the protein CAWSSAEGWTYGYTF. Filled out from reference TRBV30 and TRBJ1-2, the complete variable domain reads SQTIHQWPATLVQPVGSPLSLECTVEGTSNPNLYWYRQAAGRGLQLLFYSVGIGQISSEVPQNLSASRPQDRQFILSSKKLLLSDSGFYLCAWSSAEGWTYGYTFGSGTRLTVV.

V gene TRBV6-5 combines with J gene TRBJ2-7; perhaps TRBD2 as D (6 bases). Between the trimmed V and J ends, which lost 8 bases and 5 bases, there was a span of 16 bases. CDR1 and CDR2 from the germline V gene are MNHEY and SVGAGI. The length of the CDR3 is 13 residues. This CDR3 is CASAGPTSDEQYF. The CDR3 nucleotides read TGTGCCAGCGCGGGACCAACCTCGGACGAGCAGTACTTC.

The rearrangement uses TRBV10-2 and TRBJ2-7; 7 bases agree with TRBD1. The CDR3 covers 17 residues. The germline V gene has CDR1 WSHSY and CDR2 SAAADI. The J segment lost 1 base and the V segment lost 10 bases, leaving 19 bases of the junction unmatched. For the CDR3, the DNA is TGCGCCACCACTCCCCTGGACCTTCGGGACAGTTCCTACGAGCAGTACTTC. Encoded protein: CATTPLDLRDSSYEQYF.

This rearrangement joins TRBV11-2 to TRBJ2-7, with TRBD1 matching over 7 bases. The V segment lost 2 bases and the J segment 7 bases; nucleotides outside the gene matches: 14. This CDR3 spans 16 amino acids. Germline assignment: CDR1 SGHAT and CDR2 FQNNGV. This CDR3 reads CASSLFQEQGMREQYF. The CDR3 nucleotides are TGTGCCAGCAGCTTATTCCAAGAACAGGGGATGAGGGAGCAGTACTTC.

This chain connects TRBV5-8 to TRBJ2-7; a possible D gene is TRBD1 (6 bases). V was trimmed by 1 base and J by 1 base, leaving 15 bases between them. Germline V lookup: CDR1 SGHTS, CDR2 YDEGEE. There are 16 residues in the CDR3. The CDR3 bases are TGTGCCAGCAGCTTGTCGGGACACTTAACGTCCTACGAGCAGTACTTC. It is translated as CASSLSGHLTSYEQYF.

CDR3 residues: CASSFTGGGGTEAFF. The CDR3 region has the DNA TGTGCCAGCAGCTTTACAGGGGGCGGCGGCACTGAAGCTTTCTTT. The chain recombines TRBV7-2 with TRBJ1-1; 9 bases fit TRBD1. J was trimmed by 4 bases and V by 3 bases; bases with no gene match: 6. CDR1 and CDR2 from the germline V gene are SGHTA and FQGNSA. The CDR3 runs 15 residues.

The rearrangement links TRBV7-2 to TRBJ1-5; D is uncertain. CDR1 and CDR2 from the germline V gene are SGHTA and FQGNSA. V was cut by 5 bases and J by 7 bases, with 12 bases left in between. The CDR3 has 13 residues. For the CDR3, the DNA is TGTGCCAGCAGCACGAACCCGGGGCAGCCCCAGCATTTT. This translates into CASSTNPGQPQHF.

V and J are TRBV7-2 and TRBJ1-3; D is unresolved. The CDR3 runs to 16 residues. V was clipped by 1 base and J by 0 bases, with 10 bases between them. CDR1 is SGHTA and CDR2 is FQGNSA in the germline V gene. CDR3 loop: CASSLGPGSSGNTIYF. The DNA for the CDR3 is TGTGCCAGCAGCTTAGGTCCAGGAAGCTCTGGAAACACCATATATTTT.

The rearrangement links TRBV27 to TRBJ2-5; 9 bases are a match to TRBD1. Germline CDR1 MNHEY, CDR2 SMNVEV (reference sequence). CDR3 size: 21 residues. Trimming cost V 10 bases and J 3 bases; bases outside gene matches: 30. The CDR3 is CAIIVPVDRGSPCGIEETQYF. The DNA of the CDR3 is TGTGCCATCATCGTCCCTGTCGACAGGGGGAGCCCTTGCGGGATTGAAGAGACCCAGTACTTC.

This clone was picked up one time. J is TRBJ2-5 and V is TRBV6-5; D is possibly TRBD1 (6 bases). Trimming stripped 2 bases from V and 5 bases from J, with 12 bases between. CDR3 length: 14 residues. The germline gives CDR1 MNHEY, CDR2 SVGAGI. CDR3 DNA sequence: TGTGCCAGCAGTTACCCAGGGGTGATTGAGACCCAGTACTTC. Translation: CASSYPGVIETQYF.

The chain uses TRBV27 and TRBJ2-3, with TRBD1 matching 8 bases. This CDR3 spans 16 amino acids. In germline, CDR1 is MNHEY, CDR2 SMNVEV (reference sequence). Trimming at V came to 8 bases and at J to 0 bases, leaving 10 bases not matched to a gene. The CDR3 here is CASFTPRDRSTDTQYF. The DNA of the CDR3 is TGTGCCAGCTTTACCCCCCGGGACAGGAGCACAGATACGCAGTATTTT.

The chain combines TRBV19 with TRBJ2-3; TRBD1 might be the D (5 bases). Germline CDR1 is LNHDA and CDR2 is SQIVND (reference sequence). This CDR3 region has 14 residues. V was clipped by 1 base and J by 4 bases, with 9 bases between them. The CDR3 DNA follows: TGTGCCAGTAGTATAGGGGGCAAACCAGATACGCAGTATTTT. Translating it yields CASSIGGKPDTQYF. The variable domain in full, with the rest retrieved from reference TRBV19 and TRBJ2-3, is DGGITQSPKYLFRKEGQNVTLSCEQNLNHDAMYWYRQDPGQGLRLIYYSQIVNDFQKGDIAEGYSVSREKKESFPLTVTSAQKNPTAFYLCASSIGGKPDTQYFGPGTRLTVL.

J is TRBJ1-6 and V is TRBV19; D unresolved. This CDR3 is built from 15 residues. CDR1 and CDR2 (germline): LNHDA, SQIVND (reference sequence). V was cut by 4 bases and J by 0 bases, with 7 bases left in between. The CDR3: CASSRGNSYNSPLHF. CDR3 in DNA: TGTGCCAGTAGTAGAGGGAACTCCTATAATTCACCCCTCCACTTT.

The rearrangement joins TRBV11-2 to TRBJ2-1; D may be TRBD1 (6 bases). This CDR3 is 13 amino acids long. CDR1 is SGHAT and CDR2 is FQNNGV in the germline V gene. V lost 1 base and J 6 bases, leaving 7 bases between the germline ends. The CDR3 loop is CASSLGTVNEQFF. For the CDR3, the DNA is TGTGCCAGCAGCTTAGGGACAGTCAATGAGCAGTTCTTC. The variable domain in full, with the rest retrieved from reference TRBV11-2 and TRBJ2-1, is EAGVAQSPRYKIIEKRQSVAFWCNPISGHATLYWYQQILGQGPKLLIQFQNNGVVDDSQLPKDRFSAERLKGVDSTLKIQPAKLEDSAVYLCASSLGTVNEQFFGPGTRLTVL.

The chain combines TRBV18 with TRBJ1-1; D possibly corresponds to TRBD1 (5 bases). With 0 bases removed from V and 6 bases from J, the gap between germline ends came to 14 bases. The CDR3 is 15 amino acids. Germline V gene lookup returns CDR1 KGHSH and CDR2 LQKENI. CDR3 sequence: CASSPPRGIWSEAFF. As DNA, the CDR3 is TGTGCCAGCTCACCACCACGGGGGATATGGTCTGAAGCTTTCTTT. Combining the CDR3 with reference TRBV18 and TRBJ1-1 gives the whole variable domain NAGVMQNPRHLVRRRGQEARLRCSPMKGHSHVYWYRQLPEEGLKFMVYLQKENIIDESGMPKERFSAEFPKEGPSILRIQQVVRGDSAAYFCASSPPRGIWSEAFFGQGTRLTVV.

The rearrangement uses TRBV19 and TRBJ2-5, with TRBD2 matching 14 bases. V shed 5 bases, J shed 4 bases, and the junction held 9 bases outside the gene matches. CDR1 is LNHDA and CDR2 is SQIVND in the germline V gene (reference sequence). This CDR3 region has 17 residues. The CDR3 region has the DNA TGTGCCAGTAGTCCGTGGACTAGCGGGGGGCCTGGAGAGACCCAGTACTTC. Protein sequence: CASSPWTSGGPGETQYF.

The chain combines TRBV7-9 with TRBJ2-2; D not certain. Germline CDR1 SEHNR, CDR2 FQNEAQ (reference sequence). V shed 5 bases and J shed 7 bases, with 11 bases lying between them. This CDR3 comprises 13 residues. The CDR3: CASSSPSVGELFF. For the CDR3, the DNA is TGTGCCAGCAGCAGTCCCTCGGTCGGGGAGCTGTTTTTT.

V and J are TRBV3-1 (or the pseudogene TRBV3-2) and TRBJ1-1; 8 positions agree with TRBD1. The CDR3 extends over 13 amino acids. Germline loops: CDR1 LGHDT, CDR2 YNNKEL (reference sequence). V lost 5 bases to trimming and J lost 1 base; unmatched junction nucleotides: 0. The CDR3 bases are TGTGCCAGCAGCGGACAGGGGAACACTGAAGCTTTCTTT. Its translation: CASSGQGNTEAFF.

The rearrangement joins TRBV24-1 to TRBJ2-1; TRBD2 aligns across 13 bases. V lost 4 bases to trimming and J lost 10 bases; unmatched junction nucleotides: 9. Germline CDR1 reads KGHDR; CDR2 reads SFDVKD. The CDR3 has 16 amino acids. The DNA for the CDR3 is TGTGCCACCAGTGAGACCGGGACTAGCGGGGCCCTCGAGCAGTTCTTC. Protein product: CATSETGTSGALEQFF.